This TCR beta chain appears in the sequencing data of a study of molecular identifiers for immune sequencing clone quantification. One entry per CDR3 protein results from TCRdb running MiXCR on the PCR reads. The repertoire consists of more than 450,000 distinct CDR3 sequences, with around 23% occurring once and the leading ten covering around 0.79%. There are many counts of this clonotype. Its target is unknown. Germline loops: CDR1 SQVTM, CDR2 ANQGSEA. This CDR3 has 13 residues. V lost 7 bases to trimming and J lost 0 bases; unmatched junction nucleotides: 4. Findings and limits, study-wide: Naive cells had under 1% of molecules in clones above 20 RNA copies, effectors over 97%.

The gene calls are TRBV29-1 and TRBJ2-7; 9 bases map to TRBD1. The receptor comes from a human donor in good health. Some libraries in this study had Jurkat cell RNA spiked in. Sequences were obtained from naive CD8+ T cells from blood, with Jurkat cell RNA spiked in. Subset here: FACS-sorted CD8+CD4-CCR7+CD45RA+ naive T cells. CDR3 protein: CSAWTGVSYEQYF. CDR3 nucleotides: TGCAGCGCGTGGACAGGGGTCTCCTACGAGCAGTACTTC.